Listed here are 19 T cell receptor beta chains from one sample, sequenced in a study of CD8 T cells in ankylosing spondylitis. Study results and caveats: Characteristic, it appeared, of ankylosing spondylitis blood was a TCR beta motif of roughly eight highly homologous variants.

TCRdb used MiXCR to reprocess the 5' RACE reads, holding one entry per CDR3 protein. The sample has about 540,000 distinct CDR3 sequences; roughly 13% are singletons. These TCRs' antigens remain unknown. The sequencing input was blood, either unsorted or a sorted T cell fraction (not recorded which). Receptor source: a male donor with ankylosing spondylitis.

The chain uses TRBV21-1 and TRBJ1-5; the listed D gene, TRBD1, was not tested against the DNA. TRBV21-1 is described as a pseudogene. This CDR3 spans 17 amino acids. The CDR3 nucleotides are TGTGCCAGCAGCAAAGATGGACAGGGCGGTAGCAATCAGCCCCAGCATTTT. This translates into CASSKDGQGGSNQPQHF.

This clonotype was seen once. The chain couples TRBV20-1 to TRBJ2-7; 15 bases match TRBD2. Germline CDR1 DFQATT, CDR2 SNEGSKA (reference sequence). Germline trimming cut 2 bases from V and 5 bases from J; bases unmatched to any gene: 13. The CDR3 extends over 18 amino acids. The CDR3 is CSARRIWTSGRVNNEQYF. As DNA, the CDR3 is TGCAGTGCTAGACGGATTTGGACTAGCGGGAGGGTGAACAACGAGCAGTACTTC.

For the CDR3, the DNA is TGCAGTGCTAGCCCGCCGGGACTGTTCTACGAGCAGTACGTC. Its translation is CSASPPGLFYEQYV. The V and J genes are TRBV20-1 and TRBJ2-7; D is possibly TRBD2 (6 bases). V lost 3 bases and J 3 bases, leaving 15 bases between the germline ends. The CDR3 sequence is 14 residues long. Germline CDR1 and CDR2: DFQATT and SNEGSKA (reference sequence).

The gene calls are TRBV10-3 and TRBJ1-1; tentatively, D is TRBD1 (6 bases). The CDR3 sequence is 14 residues long. CDR1 and CDR2 from the germline V gene are ENHRY and SYGVKD. V dropped 6 bases and J dropped 1 base, with 12 bases sitting between them. The DNA of the CDR3 is TGTGCCATCAGGATGGGGACATCGAACACTGAAGCTTTCTTT. Protein sequence: CAIRMGTSNTEAFF.

This clonotype was detected many times. V is TRBV6-1 and J is TRBJ2-1, with 9 bases aligning to TRBD1. Germline loops: CDR1 MNHNS, CDR2 SASEGT. The V and J ends lost 7 bases and 7 bases, in that order; junction bases with no gene match: 5. The CDR3 extends over 13 amino acids. CDR3 protein: CASNRGQGNEQFF. DNA of the CDR3: TGTGCCAGCAATAGGGGACAGGGAAATGAGCAGTTCTTC.

This clonotype has more than one count but fewer than ten. The J gene is TRBJ2-2, the V gene TRBV20-1; D is perhaps TRBD2 (5 bases). V lost 0 bases and J lost 8, with 19 bases in between. This CDR3 region has 16 residues. CDR1 is DFQATT, CDR2 SNEGSKA, per germline (reference sequence). The CDR3 sequence is CSARDPTSSPDGELFF. The CDR3 DNA reads TGCAGTGCTAGAGACCCTACTAGTTCCCCTGATGGGGAGCTGTTTTTT.

This clonotype turned up a few times. Its ends do not fully match the called genes, so a read error is possible. The chain carries TRBV20-1 and TRBJ2-2; 8 positions match TRBD2. This CDR3 region has 12 residues. CDR1 and CDR2 (germline): DFQATT, SNEGSKA (reference sequence). The DNA of the CDR3 is TGCAGTGCCAGAGCGGGGGCCGGGGAGCTGTTTTTT. Translation gives CSARAGAGELFF.

This clonotype was picked up a small number of times. J is TRBJ2-3 and V is TRBV27; D may be TRBD2 (5 bases). The CDR3 totals 15 residues. The V end lost 1 base, the J end lost 2 bases, and 10 bases lay between the germline ends. Germline values: CDR1 MNHEY, CDR2 SMNVEV (reference sequence). The CDR3 region has the DNA TGTGCCAGCAGTTTATTCGGAGGAAACACAGATACGCAGTATTTT. It specifies CASSLFGGNTDTQYF.

The sample holds a few counts of this clonotype. The V and J genes are TRBV20-1 and TRBJ2-1; 9 nucleotides align to TRBD2. The CDR3 consists of 16 residues. Germline V gene sequence: CDR1 DFQATT, CDR2 SNEGSKA (reference sequence). The V segment lost 2 bases and the J segment 0 bases; nucleotides outside the gene matches: 5. The CDR3 coding sequence is TGCAGTGCTAGACGGGGTAGCGGGAGCTCCTACAATGAGCAGTTCTTC. Translated, it gives CSARRGSGSSYNEQFF.

V gene TRBV30 combines with J gene TRBJ2-2; TRBD1 agrees at 9 bases. The CDR3 sequence is 13 residues long. CDR1 GTSNPN and CDR2 SVGIG come from the germline V gene (reference sequence). After removal of 5 bases from V and 6 bases from J, the junction contained 4 bases not matched to a gene. CDR3 loop: CAWQGQGPGELFF. In DNA, the CDR3 is TGTGCCTGGCAGGGACAGGGCCCCGGGGAGCTGTTTTTT. Variable domain in full (rest from reference TRBV30 and TRBJ2-2): SQTIHQWPATLVQPVGSPLSLECTVEGTSNPNLYWYRQAAGRGLQLLFYSVGIGQISSEVPQNLSASRPQDRQFILSSKKLLLSDSGFYLCAWQGQGPGELFFGEGSRLTVL.

The J gene is TRBJ2-7, the V gene TRBV6-5, with 12 bases that match TRBD2. The ends lost 5 bases at V and 6 bases at J; junction bases unmatched: 5. CDR3 size: 14 residues. The germline CDR1 and CDR2 sequences are MNHEY and SVGAGI. This chain's CDR3 is CASSVLAGGGEQYV. DNA for the CDR3: TGTGCCAGCAGTGTACTAGCGGGAGGAGGCGAGCAGTACGTC.

This clonotype was seen only a few times. The rearrangement joins TRBV12-3 or TRBV12-4 to TRBJ1-1; D is possibly TRBD1 (6 bases). Trimming shortened V by 6 bases and J by 4 bases, and 18 bases separated the two germline ends. This CDR3 has 15 amino acids. The CDR3 protein is CASRSLRGGFTEAFF. CDR3 DNA sequence: TGTGCCAGCAGATCCCTGAGGGGGGGGTTCACTGAAGCTTTCTTT.

The CDR3 DNA is TGTGCCACCAGTGCCCCGGGACAGTTAAACACCGGGGAGCTGTTTTTT. It specifies CATSAPGQLNTGELFF. The chain has TRBV24-1 and TRBJ2-2, with 7 positions matching TRBD1. Germline CDR1 is KGHDR and CDR2 is SFDVKD. The CDR3 runs to 16 residues. Germline trimming cut 5 bases from V and 2 bases from J; bases unmatched to any gene: 7.

This clonotype was counted between two and nine times. The J gene is TRBJ1-5, the V gene TRBV5-1; 10 bases are shared with TRBD1. V shed 3 bases and J 3 bases; nucleotides not matched to a gene: 3. Germline V gene data show CDR1 as SGHRS and CDR2 as YFSETQ. The CDR3 has 15 amino acids. The CDR3 DNA follows: TGCGCCAGCAGCTGGGGACAGGGGAACAATCAGCCCCAGCATTTT. It encodes CASSWGQGNNQPQHF.

The sample holds a few counts of this clonotype. V gene TRBV5-1 combines with J gene TRBJ1-3; the D gene is possibly TRBD1 (5 bases). The germline V and J ends were trimmed by 4 bases and 2 bases, with 16 bases remaining between them. The CDR3 is 16 residues long. Germline values: CDR1 SGHRS, CDR2 YFSETQ. The CDR3 spells CASSEAATGAGNTIYF. Written as DNA, the CDR3 is TGCGCCAGCAGCGAGGCGGCGACGGGGGCTGGAAACACCATATATTTT.

This clonotype was detected ten times or more. This chain connects TRBV5-1 to TRBJ1-4, with a tentative D call TRBD1 (5 bases). Trimming took off 2 bases at V and 7 bases at J, with 9 bases between the two ends. The CDR3 sequence is 13 residues long. The germline V gene encodes CDR1 SGHRS and CDR2 YFSETQ. CDR3 loop: CASSFSQGEKLFF. CDR3 coding DNA: TGCGCCAGCAGCTTTTCCCAGGGTGAAAAACTGTTTTTT.

With respect to this clonotype: At one boundary the junction diverges from the germline segment, which might be a read error. V gene TRBV19 combines with J gene TRBJ1-4, with no clear D. This CDR3 is 15 amino acids long. CDR1 is LNHDA, CDR2 SQIVND, per germline (reference sequence). CDR3 sequence: CASTLTPSMNEKLYF. The CDR3 DNA sequence: TGTGCCAGTACCCTGACCCCTTCTATGAATGAAAAACTGTATTTT.

This clonotype was seen more than once but under ten times. The V call is TRBV5-1, the J call TRBJ2-3; 10 nucleotides agree with TRBD1. The germline V gene encodes CDR1 SGHRS and CDR2 YFSETQ. This CDR3 comprises 14 residues. V trimming: 4 bases; J trimming: 5 bases; junction bases outside the gene matches: 4. DNA for the CDR3: TGCGCCAGCAGCATGACAGGGGGCGAAGATACGCAGTATTTT. Translation gives CASSMTGGEDTQYF. Variable domain in full (rest from reference TRBV5-1 and TRBJ2-3): KAGVTQTPRYLIKTRGQQVTLSCSPISGHRSVSWYQQTPGQGLQFLFEYFSETQRNKGNFPGRFSGRQFSNSRSEMNVSTLELGDSALYLCASSMTGGEDTQYFGPGTRLTVL.

This CDR3 reads CASSHNGGRGSPEAFF. The CDR3 nucleotides are TGTGCCAGCAGTCATAACGGGGGGAGAGGTAGCCCTGAAGCTTTCTTT. This sequence joins TRBV7-2 and TRBJ1-1; tentatively, D is TRBD1 (5 bases). Germline assignment: CDR1 SGHTA and CDR2 FQGNSA. Deletions cut 6 bases from V and 6 bases from J, with 23 bases between. The CDR3 consists of 16 residues.